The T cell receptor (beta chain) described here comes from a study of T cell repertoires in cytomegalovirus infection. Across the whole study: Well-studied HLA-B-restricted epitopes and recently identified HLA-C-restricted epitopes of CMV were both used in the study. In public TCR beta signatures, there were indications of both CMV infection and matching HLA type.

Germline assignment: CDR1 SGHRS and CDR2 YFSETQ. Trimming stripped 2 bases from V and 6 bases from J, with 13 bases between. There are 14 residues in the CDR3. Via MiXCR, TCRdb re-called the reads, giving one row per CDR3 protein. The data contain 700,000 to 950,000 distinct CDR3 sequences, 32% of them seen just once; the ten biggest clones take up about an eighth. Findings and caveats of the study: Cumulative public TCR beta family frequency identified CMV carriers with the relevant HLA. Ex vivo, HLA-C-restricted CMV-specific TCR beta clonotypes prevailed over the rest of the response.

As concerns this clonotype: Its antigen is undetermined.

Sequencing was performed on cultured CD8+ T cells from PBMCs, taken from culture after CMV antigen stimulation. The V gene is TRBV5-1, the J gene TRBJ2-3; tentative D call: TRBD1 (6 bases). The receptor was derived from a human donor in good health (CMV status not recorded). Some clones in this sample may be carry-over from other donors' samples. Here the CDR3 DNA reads TGCGCCAGCAGCTTTAGGACAGCAGGGGATACGCAGTATTTT. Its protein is CASSFRTAGDTQYF.